Below, one T cell receptor beta chain is given with its context. Its antigen is unknown. Both 60 Vbeta primers and 13 Jbeta primers went into the PCR. Generated by immunoSEQ multiplex PCR, the TCRdb table keeps only in-frame clones and is missing some. The table records 150,000 or so clones, over 60% of them present only once. The data derive from a study of cytomegalovirus exposure and HLA in healthy donors. Study-level information: A preliminary data release comprised roughly 80 million unique TCRs obtained from HLA-typed donors. Study-wide results and limits: Generally TCR sequences proved uncommon, though certain public TCRs appeared in numerous donors. In a later analysis, TCR beta V- and J-gene trimming was associated with a missense DCLRE1C variant. As was reported, the HLA-A and HLA-B alleles of most subjects were accurately predicted from TCR beta sequences.

CDR3 length: 17 residues. Germline CDR1 reads SQVTM; CDR2 reads ANQGSEA. The V and J ends lost 1 base and 5 bases respectively, with 23 bases between them. This TCR was recovered from a woman in her 40s in good health and CMV-seronegative. The V gene is TRBV29-1, the J gene TRBJ2-5, with TRBD2 as a possible D gene (5 bases). Material for sequencing was PBMCs. In DNA, the CDR3 is TGCAGCGTTGAAGGGTCCTTTTCGGGCCCGACTACGGAGACCCAGTACTTC. It is translated as CSVEGSFSGPTTETQYF.